This is a list of T cell receptor beta chains from one sample in a study of blood T cell repertoires in COVID-19. The data were produced by immunoSEQ multiplex PCR, yet TCRdb's version contains in-frame clones alone and is incomplete. This sample has 70,000 or so clones; more than 75% occur once, and the top ten carry about 9.8%. Input material: peripheral blood. The receptors shown here come from a human donor in a cohort sampled during active COVID-19. Each CDR3 is given with its conserved first and last residue. The D gene is left open where the match is weak. Rows may omit the clone size; those that give it use once, few, many or a size class.

V	D	size	CDR3
TRBV6-6	.	.	CASSSGAHSGNTIYF
TRBV27	TRBD1	.	CASMGMAAYDRGVPYEQYF
TRBV15	.	.	CATSRDPPGVSTDTQYF
TRBV5-1	TRBD2	.	CASSLGSGSSYEQYF
TRBV4-3	.	.	CASSQEISSGANVLTF
TRBV6-5	.	few	CASSYPSLYEQYF
TRBV5-4	TRBD2	.	CASSFRVAGEGTGELFF
TRBV5-4	.	.	CASSPGGSDTEAFF
TRBV3-1/TRBV3-2	.	.	CASSRLLPYNEQFF
TRBV9	TRBD2	.	CASSVGAGDVTDTQYF